This T cell receptor beta chain was profiled in a study of long-term antiretroviral therapy in people with HIV. The CDR3 sequence is 13 residues long. Trimming took 3 bases from V and 4 from J, leaving 9 bases between them. Germline CDR1 SGHNT, CDR2 YENEEA. At survey level, the immunoSEQ assay was run in its v3.0 version. Here immunoSEQ multiplex PCR was the method, and the copy in TCRdb shows in-frame clones only, minus some. The table includes over 35,000 clones, 85% to 95% detected once. The sample holds one count of this clone. The source is a man aged 30 to 39 with HIV. V is TRBV11-3 and J is TRBJ1-1, with TRBD1 as a possible D gene (5 bases). The specimen comprised unsorted PBMCs, sampled about 9.1 years after starting antiretroviral therapy. The DNA for the CDR3 is TGTGCCAGCAGCTTTTCAGGGATCACTGAAGCTTTCTTT. The encoded protein is CASSFSGITEAFF.